This TCR beta chain was sequenced for a study of cytomegalovirus exposure and HLA in healthy donors. The PCR ran on 60 Vbeta and 13 Jbeta primers. The protocol was immunoSEQ multiplex PCR, while the TCRdb copy is restricted to in-frame clones and leaves out a portion. Of 150,000 to 200,000 clones in the sample, roughly four fifths were seen once. V lost 6 bases, J lost 4 bases, and 6 bases stayed unmatched. This CDR3 is built from 13 residues. CDR1 SGHDT and CDR2 YYEEEE come from the germline V gene. The rearrangement uses TRBV5-6 and TRBJ2-7; TRBD1 agrees at 8 bases. This TCR was recovered from a man aged 50-60 years in good health and CMV-seropositive. Specimen: PBMCs. The CDR3 is CASTRQGTYEQYF. CDR3 in DNA: TGTGCCAGCACCAGACAGGGGACGTACGAGCAGTACTTC.